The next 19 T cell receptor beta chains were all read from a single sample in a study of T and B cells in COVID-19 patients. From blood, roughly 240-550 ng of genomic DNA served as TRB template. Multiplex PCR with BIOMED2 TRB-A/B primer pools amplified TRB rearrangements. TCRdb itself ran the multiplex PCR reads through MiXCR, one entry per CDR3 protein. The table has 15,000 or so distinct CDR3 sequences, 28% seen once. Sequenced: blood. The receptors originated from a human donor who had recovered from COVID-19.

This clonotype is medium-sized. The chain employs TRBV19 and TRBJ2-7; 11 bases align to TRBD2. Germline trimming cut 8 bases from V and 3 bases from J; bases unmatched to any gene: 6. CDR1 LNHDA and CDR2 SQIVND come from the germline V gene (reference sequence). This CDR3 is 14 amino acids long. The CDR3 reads CASGDSGGVYEQYF. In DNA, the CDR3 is TGTGCCAGTGGGGATAGCGGGGGGGTCTACGAGCAGTACTTC.

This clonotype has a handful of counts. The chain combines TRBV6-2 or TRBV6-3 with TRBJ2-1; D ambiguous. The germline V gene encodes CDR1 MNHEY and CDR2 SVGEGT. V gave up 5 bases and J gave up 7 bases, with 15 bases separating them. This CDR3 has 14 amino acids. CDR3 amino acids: CASSRPHYQNEQFF. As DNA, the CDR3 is TGTGCCAGCAGTAGGCCTCACTACCAGAATGAGCAGTTCTTC.

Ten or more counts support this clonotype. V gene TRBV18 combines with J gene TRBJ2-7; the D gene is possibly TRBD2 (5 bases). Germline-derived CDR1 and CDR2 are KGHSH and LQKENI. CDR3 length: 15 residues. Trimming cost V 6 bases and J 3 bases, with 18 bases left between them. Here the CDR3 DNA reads TGTGCCAGCTCCCCCCCAGAGGGTTCGGTCTACGAGCAGTACTTC. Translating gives CASSPPEGSVYEQYF.

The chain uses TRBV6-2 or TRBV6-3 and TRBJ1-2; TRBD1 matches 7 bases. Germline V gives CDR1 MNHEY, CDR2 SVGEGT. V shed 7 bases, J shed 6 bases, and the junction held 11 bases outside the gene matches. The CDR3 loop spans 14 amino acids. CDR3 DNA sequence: TGTGCCAGCACTTTGATTGGAACAGGGGATGGCTACACCTTC. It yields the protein CASTLIGTGDGYTF.

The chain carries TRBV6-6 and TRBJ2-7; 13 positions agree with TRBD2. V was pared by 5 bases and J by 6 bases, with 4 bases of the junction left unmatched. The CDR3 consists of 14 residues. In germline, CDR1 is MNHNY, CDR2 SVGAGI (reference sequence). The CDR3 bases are TGTGCCAGCAGTGCGACTAGCGGGGGGTCCGAGCAGTACTTC. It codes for CASSATSGGSEQYF.

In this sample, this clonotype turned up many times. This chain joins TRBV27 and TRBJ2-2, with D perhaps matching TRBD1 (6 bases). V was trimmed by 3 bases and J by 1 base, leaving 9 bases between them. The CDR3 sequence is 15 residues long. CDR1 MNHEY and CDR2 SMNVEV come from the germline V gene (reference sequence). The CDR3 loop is CASSLGRGNTGELFF. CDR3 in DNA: TGTGCCAGCAGTTTGGGCAGGGGGAACACCGGGGAGCTGTTTTTT.

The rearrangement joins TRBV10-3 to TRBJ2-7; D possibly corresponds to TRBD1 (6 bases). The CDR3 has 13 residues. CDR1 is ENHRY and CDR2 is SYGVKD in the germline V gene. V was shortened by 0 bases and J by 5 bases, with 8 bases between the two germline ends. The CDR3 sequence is CAISESPGDEQYF. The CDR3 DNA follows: TGTGCCATCAGTGAGTCGCCAGGGGACGAGCAGTACTTC.

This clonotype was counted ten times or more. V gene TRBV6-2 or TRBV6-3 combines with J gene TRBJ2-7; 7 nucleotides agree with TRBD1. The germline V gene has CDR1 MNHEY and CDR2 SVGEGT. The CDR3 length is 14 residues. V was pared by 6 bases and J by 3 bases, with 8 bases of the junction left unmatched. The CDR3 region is CASRTRTGNYEQYF. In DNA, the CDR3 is TGTGCCAGCAGGACACGGACAGGCAACTACGAGCAGTACTTC.

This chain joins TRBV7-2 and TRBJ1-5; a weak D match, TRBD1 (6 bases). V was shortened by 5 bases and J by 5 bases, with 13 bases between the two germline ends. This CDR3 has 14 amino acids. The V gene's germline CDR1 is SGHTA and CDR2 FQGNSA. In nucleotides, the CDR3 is TGTGCCAGCAGCCCCAGGGGAACGGATCAGCCCCAGCATTTT. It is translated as CASSPRGTDQPQHF.

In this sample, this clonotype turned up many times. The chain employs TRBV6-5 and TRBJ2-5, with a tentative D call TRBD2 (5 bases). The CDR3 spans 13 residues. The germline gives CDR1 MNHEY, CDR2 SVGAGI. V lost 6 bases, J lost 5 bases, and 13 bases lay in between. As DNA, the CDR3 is TGTGCCAGCAGGACCGCGGGCGGGGAGACCCAGTACTTC. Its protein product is CASRTAGGETQYF.

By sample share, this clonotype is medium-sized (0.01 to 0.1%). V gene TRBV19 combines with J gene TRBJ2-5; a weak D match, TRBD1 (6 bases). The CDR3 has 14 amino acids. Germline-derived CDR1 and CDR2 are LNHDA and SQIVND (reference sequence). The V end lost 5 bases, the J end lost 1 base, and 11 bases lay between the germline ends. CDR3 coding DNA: TGTGCCAGTAGTCGAAGACAGGTCCAAGAGACCCAGTACTTC. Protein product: CASSRRQVQETQYF. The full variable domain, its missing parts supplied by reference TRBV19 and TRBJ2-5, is DGGITQSPKYLFRKEGQNVTLSCEQNLNHDAMYWYRQDPGQGLRLIYYSQIVNDFQKGDIAEGYSVSREKKESFPLTVTSAQKNPTAFYLCASSRRQVQETQYFGPGTRLLVL.

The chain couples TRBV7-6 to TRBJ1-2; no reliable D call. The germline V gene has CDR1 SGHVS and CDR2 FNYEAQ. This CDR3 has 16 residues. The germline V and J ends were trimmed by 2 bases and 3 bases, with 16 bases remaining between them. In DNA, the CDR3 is TGTGCCAGCAGCTTAACCCTGACGGATGGACACTATGGCTACACCTTC. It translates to CASSLTLTDGHYGYTF. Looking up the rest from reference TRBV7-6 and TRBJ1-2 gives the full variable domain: GAGVSQSPRYKVTKRGQDVALRCDPISGHVSLYWYRQALGQGPEFLTYFNYEAQQDKSGLPNDRFSAERPEGSISTLTIQRTEQRDSAMYRCASSLTLTDGHYGYTFGSGTRLTVV.

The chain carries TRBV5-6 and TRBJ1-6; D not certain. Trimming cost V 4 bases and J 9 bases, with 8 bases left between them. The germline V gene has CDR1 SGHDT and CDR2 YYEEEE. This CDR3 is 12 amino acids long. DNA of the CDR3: TGTGCCAGCAGCGGATGGGGTTCACCCCTCCACTTT. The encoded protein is CASSGWGSPLHF.

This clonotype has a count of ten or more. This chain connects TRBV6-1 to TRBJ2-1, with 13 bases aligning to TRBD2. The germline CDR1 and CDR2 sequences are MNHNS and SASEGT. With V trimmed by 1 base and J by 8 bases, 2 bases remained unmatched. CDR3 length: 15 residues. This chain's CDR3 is CASSEGLAGGDEQFF. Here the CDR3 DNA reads TGTGCCAGCAGTGAAGGACTAGCGGGGGGCGATGAGCAGTTCTTC.

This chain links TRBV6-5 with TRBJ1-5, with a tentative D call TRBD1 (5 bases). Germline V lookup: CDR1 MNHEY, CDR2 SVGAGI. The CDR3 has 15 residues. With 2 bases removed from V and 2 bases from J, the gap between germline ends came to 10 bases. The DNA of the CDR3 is TGTGCCAGCAGTTACGGTGGAGGGGGCAATCAGCCCCAGCATTTT. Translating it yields CASSYGGGGNQPQHF.

The CDR3 DNA reads TGCGCCAGCAGTAGACTAGCGGGGGGGCAGGGAGATACGCAGTATTTT. Its protein product is CASSRLAGGQGDTQYF. The chain recombines TRBV5-1 with TRBJ2-3; 14 positions agree with TRBD2. The junction had 7 bases not matched to a gene; V was cut back by 5 bases and J by 5 bases. The CDR3 is 16 residues long. The germline V gene has CDR1 SGHRS and CDR2 YFSETQ.

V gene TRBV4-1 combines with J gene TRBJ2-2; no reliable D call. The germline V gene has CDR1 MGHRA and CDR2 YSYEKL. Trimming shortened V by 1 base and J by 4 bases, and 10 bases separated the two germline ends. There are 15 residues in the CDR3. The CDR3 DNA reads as TGCGCCAGCAGCCAAGGAATGATGGGCACCGGGGAGCTGTTTTTT. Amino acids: CASSQGMMGTGELFF.

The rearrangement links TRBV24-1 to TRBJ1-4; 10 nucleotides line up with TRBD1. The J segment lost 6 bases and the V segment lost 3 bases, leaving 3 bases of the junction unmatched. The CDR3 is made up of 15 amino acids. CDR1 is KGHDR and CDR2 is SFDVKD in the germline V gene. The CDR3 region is CATSDPGTGDEKLFF. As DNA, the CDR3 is TGTGCCACCAGTGATCCCGGGACAGGGGATGAAAAACTGTTTTTT.

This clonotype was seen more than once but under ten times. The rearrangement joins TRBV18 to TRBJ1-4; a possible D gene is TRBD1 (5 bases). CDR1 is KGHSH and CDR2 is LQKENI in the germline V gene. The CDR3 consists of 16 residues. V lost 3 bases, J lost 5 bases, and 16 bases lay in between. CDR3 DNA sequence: TGTGCCAGCTCACCCAGACAGCTTGAGATGAATGAAAAACTGTTTTTT. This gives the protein CASSPRQLEMNEKLFF.